These 19 T cell receptor beta chains share one sample of origin, sequenced in a study of T cells in Graves' hyperthyroidism and ophthalmopathy. The TCR beta CDR3 regions underwent amplification using RNA transcripts as the source. The HTBI primer set served for first-round RT-PCR of the TCR CDR3. TCRdb re-called the multiplex PCR reads with MiXCR, one entry per CDR3 protein. Of 45,000 to 60,000 distinct CDR3 sequences listed, about 50% were seen once; the top ten hold 9.5% to 15%. Sequencing was done on a sample of blood. The receptors originated from a woman in her twenties or thirties with Graves' ophthalmopathy.

This clonotype occurred many times. The chain uses TRBV7-9 and TRBJ2-5; 13 bases are a match to TRBD2. This CDR3 has 16 amino acids. Germline values: CDR1 SEHNR, CDR2 FQNEAQ (reference sequence). Trimming at V came to 5 bases and at J to 4 bases, leaving 7 bases not matched to a gene. CDR3 amino acids: CASSRLAGGLGETQYF. The DNA for the CDR3 is TGTGCCAGCAGCCGACTAGCGGGAGGTTTAGGAGAGACCCAGTACTTC.

There are many counts of this clonotype. The chain links TRBV12-3 or TRBV12-4 to TRBJ2-5; D remains unclear. The CDR3 length is 14 residues. The V end was cut by 5 bases, the J end by 5 bases, with 15 bases between. The CDR3 loop reads CASSPVGSRETQYF. The DNA for the CDR3 is TGTGCCAGCAGTCCAGTTGGGTCGCGGGAGACCCAGTACTTC.

V gene TRBV6-6 combines with J gene TRBJ2-5, with 16 nucleotides matching TRBD2. The CDR3 covers 17 residues. CDR1 is MNHNY and CDR2 is SVGAGI in the germline V gene (reference sequence). The V gene end was trimmed by 8 bases and the J gene end by 2 bases; junction bases not matched to a gene: 8. CDR3 sequence (DNA): TGTGCCAGCTCCTCGGGACTAGCGGGAGGGCTTCAAGAGACCCAGTACTTC. It encodes CASSSGLAGGLQETQYF.

The rearrangement joins TRBV20-1 to TRBJ1-6; D gene ambiguous. This CDR3 is built from 16 residues. Germline V lookup: CDR1 DFQATT, CDR2 SNEGSKA (reference sequence). V was cut by 4 bases and J by 6 bases, with 19 bases left in between. CDR3 in DNA: TGCAGTGCTACCGGGCTAGCGGGAGGTTTTAATTCACCCCTCCACTTT. This translates into CSATGLAGGFNSPLHF.

This clonotype was seen repeatedly, ten times or more. The chain carries TRBV7-9 and TRBJ2-2; weak D call: TRBD1 (6 bases). The CDR3 has 13 residues. Trimming took 1 base from V and 6 from J, leaving 6 bases between them. Germline V gene sequence: CDR1 SEHNR, CDR2 FQNEAQ (reference sequence). As DNA, the CDR3 is TGTGCCAGCAGCTTAGACAGGGCCGGGGAGCTGTTTTTT. As protein: CASSLDRAGELFF.

This clonotype was seen at least ten times. The chain combines TRBV6-1 with TRBJ2-1; D remains ambiguous. CDR3 length: 15 amino acids. The germline V gene encodes CDR1 MNHNS and CDR2 SASEGT. Trimming removed 2 bases from V and 2 bases from J, with 10 bases in between. The CDR3 protein is CASSESGGAYNEQFF. CDR3 nucleotide sequence: TGTGCCAGCAGTGAATCAGGCGGAGCCTACAATGAGCAGTTCTTC.

The count of this clonotype is one. The chain couples TRBV7-2 to TRBJ2-7; 7 nucleotides align to TRBD2. V lost 6 bases, J lost 2 bases, and 10 bases stayed unmatched. CDR3 length: 15 residues. Germline V gene data show CDR1 as SGHTA and CDR2 as FQGNSA. The CDR3 loop is CASSAGGTTTYEQYF. CDR3 DNA: TGTGCCAGCAGTGCCGGCGGGACTACCACCTACGAGCAGTACTTC.

As regards this clonotype: The conserved phenylalanine or tryptophan normally closing the CDR3 is absent here, so this likely arose from a read error. The limits of the CDR3 on the DNA are not certain, so only TCRdb's listed CDR3 is given. V usage is TRBV7-9 and J usage is TRBJ2-3. The CDR3 contains 9 residues when both ends are counted. CDR1 is SEHNR and CDR2 is FQNEAQ in the germline V gene (reference sequence). The CDR3: CASSLNHRG.

This chain links TRBV20-1 with TRBJ1-2; a possible D gene is TRBD1 (5 bases). Germline V gives CDR1 DFQATT, CDR2 SNEGSKA (reference sequence). The V end was cut by 3 bases, the J end by 10 bases, with 9 bases between. The CDR3 has 10 amino acids. The CDR3 protein is CSARGRSYTF. The CDR3 nucleotides read TGCAGTGCTAGGGGGCGGTCCTACACCTTC.

The sample holds many counts of this clonotype. This rearrangement joins TRBV5-6 to TRBJ2-2, with TRBD1 matching 11 bases. The CDR3 length is 18 residues. Germline V gives CDR1 SGHDT, CDR2 YYEEEE. V shed 2 bases and J 2 bases; nucleotides not matched to a gene: 8. The CDR3 loop is CASSLPGQGGINTGELFF. The DNA for the CDR3 is TGTGCCAGCAGCTTACCGGGACAGGGGGGGATAAACACCGGGGAGCTGTTTTTT.

This clonotype showed up many times. The V and J genes are TRBV11-2 and TRBJ2-7, with D maybe TRBD1 (5 bases). This CDR3 contains 13 residues. V lost 3 bases and J lost 1, with 7 bases in between. Germline lookup yields CDR1 SGHAT and CDR2 FQNNGV. Here the CDR3 reads CASSFGASYEQYF. As DNA, the CDR3 is TGTGCCAGCAGCTTTGGGGCTTCCTACGAGCAGTACTTC.

The genes are TRBV6-5 and TRBJ1-2; possibly TRBD1 for D (5 bases). CDR1 is MNHEY and CDR2 is SVGAGI in the germline V gene. This CDR3 has 11 amino acids. Trimming shortened V by 7 bases and J by 8 bases, and 11 bases separated the two germline ends. DNA for the CDR3: TGTGCCAGCACTCGAGGGGACGGCTACACCTTC. The encoded protein is CASTRGDGYTF.

This clonotype was recorded many times. Mismatch with germline at one junction end may stem from a read error. The chain links TRBV7-8 to TRBJ2-7; TRBD1 agrees at 8 bases. This CDR3 contains 14 residues. The germline CDR1 and CDR2 sequences are SGHVS and FQNEAQ. DNA of the CDR3: TGTGCCAGCACCTTAGGACAGGGAGCCTACGAGCAGTACTTC. Amino acid sequence: CASTLGQGAYEQYF.

This clonotype was picked up many times. The V call is TRBV5-4, the J call TRBJ2-2; D uncertain. CDR1 SGHNT and CDR2 YYREEE come from the germline V gene (reference sequence). CDR3 length: 11 residues. Trimming removed 3 bases from V and 6 bases from J, with 3 bases in between. CDR3 nucleotides: TGTGCCAGCAGCTCCTCCGGGGAGCTGTTTTTT. Translated: CASSSSGELFF.

This clonotype appeared many times. The CDR3 does not end in the conserved phenylalanine or tryptophan, so this is likely a read error. The CDR3 nucleotides are TGTGCCAGCAGCCTGGGGGAAGGCGGTGGTTCACCCCTCCACTCT. It codes for CASSLGEGGGSPLHS. The genes are TRBV6-5 and TRBJ1-6; maybe TRBD1 (5 bases). CDR1 and CDR2 from the germline V gene are MNHEY and SVGAGI. V lost 6 bases and J lost 9, with 18 bases in between. The length of the CDR3 is 15 residues.

This chain joins TRBV20-1 and TRBJ1-1; 7 bases match TRBD1. Looked up from germline, CDR1 is DFQATT and CDR2 is SNEGSKA (reference sequence). J was trimmed by 1 base and V by 0 bases; bases with no gene match: 5. The length of the CDR3 is 15 residues. The CDR3 loop reads CSARDQRTGNTEAFF. DNA of the CDR3: TGCAGTGCTAGAGATCAAAGGACAGGGAACACTGAAGCTTTCTTT.

This clonotype was detected many times. The chain employs TRBV6-1 and TRBJ1-3; D unclear. The CDR3 is 18 amino acids. With 0 bases removed from V and 1 base from J, the gap between germline ends came to 16 bases. CDR1 and CDR2 from the germline V gene are MNHNS and SASEGT. In nucleotides, the CDR3 is TGTGCCAGCAGTGAAGCATGGGCAGGAGTGGGGTCTGGAAACACCATATATTTT. It encodes CASSEAWAGVGSGNTIYF.

This clonotype showed up many times. The V and J genes are TRBV7-6 and TRBJ2-7, with 12 bases lining up with TRBD2. This CDR3 region has 16 residues. Germline V gene lookup returns CDR1 SGHVS and CDR2 FNYEAQ. Germline trimming cut 5 bases from V and 3 bases from J; bases unmatched to any gene: 8. The CDR3 bases are TGTGCCAGCAGCAAGAGGACTAGCGGGACTTACTACGAGCAGTACTTC. Residues: CASSKRTSGTYYEQYF.

This clonotype occurred many times. The chain uses TRBV6-5 and TRBJ1-2; 7 nucleotides line up with TRBD1. Unmatched junction bases numbered 6, after V lost 5 bases and J lost 6 bases. CDR3 length: 13 amino acids. Germline V gene data show CDR1 as MNHEY and CDR2 as SVGAGI. CDR3 sequence: CASSRQGGDGYTF. CDR3 DNA sequence: TGTGCCAGCAGTCGACAGGGTGGGGATGGCTACACCTTC.